The 7 T cell receptor beta chains given below trace back to one sample, sequenced in a study of T-cell reconstitution after alpha-beta-depleted transplantation in children. For TCRbeta, the library was prepared with unique molecular identifiers. One entry per CDR3 protein results from TCRdb running MiXCR on the PCR reads. Of about a million distinct CDR3 sequences listed, about 31% are singletons. The sequences come from PBMCs, mostly from graft donor cells, collected 360 days after TCRalphabeta/CD19-depleted stem cell transplant. The origin of the receptors is a boy in the first two years of life who had a stem cell transplant for SCID, so the T cells may come from the graft donor.

This clonotype has only a few counts. The chain is built from TRBV4-2 and TRBJ2-5, with 10 bases identical to TRBD2. In germline, CDR1 is LGHNA, CDR2 YNFKEQ. This CDR3 comprises 18 residues. Germline trimming cut 0 bases from V and 4 bases from J; bases unmatched to any gene: 11. The CDR3 DNA is TGTGCCAGCAGCCAAGAGCGCGTCGGGCTAGCGGGGGTAGAGACCCAGTACTTC. Protein product: CASSQERVGLAGVETQYF.

The chain links TRBV4-2 to TRBJ2-4; tentatively, D is TRBD1 or TRBD2 (5 bases each). V was clipped by 0 bases and J by 1 base, with 13 bases between them. This CDR3 is built from 17 residues. Germline values: CDR1 LGHNA, CDR2 YNFKEQ. The CDR3 sequence: CASSQDYGAGAKNIQYF. The CDR3 coding sequence is TGTGCCAGCAGCCAAGATTACGGGGCAGGGGCCAAAAACATTCAGTACTTC.

This clonotype was seen a few times. The chain combines TRBV10-2 with TRBJ2-7; either TRBD1 or TRBD2 may fit D (6 bases each). In germline, CDR1 is WSHSY, CDR2 SAAADI. The CDR3 has 14 residues. V was trimmed by 5 bases and J by 7 bases, leaving 18 bases between them. The DNA for the CDR3 is TGCGCCAGCAGTTTGAGGGGGGAATCTAGGGAGCAGTACTTC. Its protein is CASSLRGESREQYF.

The rearrangement joins TRBV12-3 or TRBV12-4 to TRBJ1-4, with D possibly being TRBD1 (5 bases). V was pared by 3 bases and J by 0 bases, with 11 bases between. The CDR3 covers 16 residues. The CDR3 nucleotides are TGTGCCAGCAGTTTTGGCAGGGTGGCAACTAATGAAAAACTGTTTTTT. It specifies CASSFGRVATNEKLFF.

This clonotype was counted between two and nine times. This rearrangement joins TRBV28 to TRBJ2-5; D is unresolved. This CDR3 spans 14 amino acids. Trimming took off 6 bases at V and 2 bases at J, with 13 bases between the two ends. The V gene's germline CDR1 is MDHEN and CDR2 SYDVKM. The DNA of the CDR3 is TGTGCCAGCAGGTCTTTGACTGCACAAGAGACCCAGTACTTC. It encodes CASRSLTAQETQYF.

CDR3 DNA sequence: TGTGCCAGCAGTACCCGACCTCCGAGCACAGATACGCAGTATTTT. Its translation: CASSTRPPSTDTQYF. This chain uses TRBV12-3 or TRBV12-4 with TRBJ2-3; D remains unclear. The CDR3 length is 15 residues. V dropped 5 bases and J dropped 0 bases, with 12 bases sitting between them.

In this sample, this clonotype turned up a few times. The gene calls are TRBV4-2 and TRBJ1-3; D ambiguous. The CDR3 loop spans 13 amino acids. Germline V CDR1 and CDR2: LGHNA, YNFKEQ. The V end was cut by 0 bases, the J end by 7 bases, with 7 bases between. Here the CDR3 DNA reads TGTGCCAGCAGCCAAGATCTCGGGAACACCATATATTTT. Translating gives CASSQDLGNTIYF.